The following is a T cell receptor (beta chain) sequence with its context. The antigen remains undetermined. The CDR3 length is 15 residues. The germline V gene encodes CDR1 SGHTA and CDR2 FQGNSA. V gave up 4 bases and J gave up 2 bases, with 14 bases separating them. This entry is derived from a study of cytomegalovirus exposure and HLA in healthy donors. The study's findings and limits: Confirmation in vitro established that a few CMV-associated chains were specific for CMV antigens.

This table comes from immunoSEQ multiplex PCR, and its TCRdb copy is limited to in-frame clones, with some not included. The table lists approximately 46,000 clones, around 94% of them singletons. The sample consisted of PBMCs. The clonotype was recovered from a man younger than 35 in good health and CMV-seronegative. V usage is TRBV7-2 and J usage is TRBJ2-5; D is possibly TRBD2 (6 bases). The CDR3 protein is CASSSNLAAQETQYF. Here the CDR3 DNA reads TGTGCCAGCAGCTCTAACTTAGCGGCACAAGAGACCCAGTACTTC.